These 10 T cell receptor beta chains share one sample of origin, sequenced in a study of blood T cell repertoires in COVID-19. Clones were read by immunoSEQ multiplex PCR, and TCRdb kept only the in-frame ones, dropping some. The repertoire holds 250,000 to 350,000 clones, with approximately 86% as singletons. Sequenced input: peripheral blood. Receptor source: a woman aged 65 to 85 with COVID-19, enrolled during active disease.

The chain couples TRBV5-1 to TRBJ2-7; TRBD2 is a possible D gene (6 bases). The germline V and J ends were trimmed by 5 bases and 0 bases, with 18 bases remaining between them. Germline V lookup: CDR1 SGHRS, CDR2 YFSETQ. The CDR3 covers 16 residues. The CDR3 DNA is TGCGCCAGCAGGCAAACGGTGGCGGGGCGCTCCTACGAGCAGTACTTC. Its translation is CASRQTVAGRSYEQYF.

The chain joins TRBV5-6 to TRBJ2-7; D perhaps matches TRBD2 (6 bases). The CDR3 consists of 14 residues. Germline CDR1 and CDR2: SGHDT and YYEEEE. V lost 2 bases and J lost 6, with 15 bases in between. The DNA of the CDR3 is TGTGCCAGCAGCTTCTCGGGGGTTTCGTCCGAGCAGTACTTC. Encoded protein: CASSFSGVSSEQYF.

The CDR3 region has the DNA TGTGCCAGCCGTCGTCAGGGGTATCGGGATGAGCAGTTCTTC. Protein: CASRRQGYRDEQFF. V and J are TRBV27 and TRBJ2-1; tentative D call: TRBD1 (6 bases). Germline V gene lookup returns CDR1 MNHEY and CDR2 SMNVEV (reference sequence). V lost 8 bases and J 8 bases, leaving 19 bases between the germline ends. The CDR3 extends over 14 amino acids.

The chain carries TRBV14 and TRBJ2-5; no clear D. The CDR3 contains 14 residues. The V gene lost 1 base and the J gene lost 7 bases, with 13 bases spanning the gap. The germline gives CDR1 SGHDN, CDR2 FVKESK. In DNA, the CDR3 is TGTGCCAGCAGCCAAGGGCAGGCCTTTGGGACCCAGTACTTC. This codes for CASSQGQAFGTQYF.

This rearrangement joins TRBV9 to TRBJ1-2; the D is unclear. Trimming pared 4 bases from V and 3 bases from J, leaving 19 bases between. In germline, CDR1 is SGDLS, CDR2 YYNGEE. This CDR3 is 16 amino acids long. Here the CDR3 reads CASSLATLVEDYGYTF. The CDR3 region has the DNA TGTGCCAGCAGCCTAGCGACCTTGGTTGAGGACTATGGCTACACCTTC.

V gene TRBV27 combines with J gene TRBJ1-3; 10 positions match TRBD1. The CDR3 consists of 16 residues. V was pared by 5 bases and J by 4 bases, with 8 bases of the junction left unmatched. Germline V CDR1 and CDR2: MNHEY, SMNVEV (reference sequence). The DNA of the CDR3 is TGTGCCAGCAGTCCCCTCGGACAGGGGGGCGGAAACACCATATATTTT. Its protein is CASSPLGQGGGNTIYF.

This chain links TRBV4-3 with TRBJ2-7; 8 bases line up with TRBD2. The CDR3 length is 18 residues. Trimming cost V 4 bases and J 4 bases; bases outside gene matches: 18. Germline loops: CDR1 LGHNA, CDR2 YSLEER. CDR3 in DNA: TGCGCCAGCAGCCCGGCATCCCCCAAGGACATAGCGGGGTACGAGCAGTACTTC. The encoded protein is CASSPASPKDIAGYEQYF.

This sequence joins TRBV2 and TRBJ1-3; tentative D call: TRBD1 (6 bases). V was pared by 5 bases and J by 4 bases, with 12 bases between. CDR3 size: 14 residues. Germline-derived CDR1 and CDR2 are SNHLY and FYNNEI. This CDR3 reads CASSLGGVGNTIYF. The CDR3 DNA sequence: TGTGCCAGCAGTTTAGGGGGGGTCGGAAACACCATATATTTT. Drawing the rest from reference TRBV2 and TRBJ1-3, the complete variable domain is EPEVTQTPSHQVTQMGQEVILRCVPISNHLYFYWYRQILGQKVEFLVSFYNNEISEKSEIFDDQFSVERPDGSNFTLKIRSTKLEDSAMYFCASSLGGVGNTIYFGEGSWLTVV.

The CDR3 nucleotides are TGTGCCAGCAGCTTAAACGCAGCTAGTAATTCACCCCTCCACTTT. Amino acid sequence: CASSLNAASNSPLHF. The rearrangement links TRBV11-2 to TRBJ1-6; no firm D call. V lost 2 bases to trimming and J lost 6 bases, with 11 bases between them. Germline V gene sequence: CDR1 SGHAT, CDR2 FQNNGV. The CDR3 contains 15 residues.

The chain joins TRBV4-2 to TRBJ1-4; D perhaps matches TRBD1 (5 bases). V dropped 3 bases and J dropped 5 bases, with 19 bases sitting between them. This CDR3 is built from 17 residues. The germline gives CDR1 LGHNA, CDR2 YNFKEQ. The CDR3 DNA is TGTGCCAGCAGCCAGCCATTGACTGGGGCGCAAAATGAAAAACTGTTTTTT. This sequence encodes CASSQPLTGAQNEKLFF.